This T cell receptor beta chain was observed in a study of blood T cell repertoires in COVID-19. Sequencing used immunoSEQ multiplex PCR; TCRdb keeps in-frame clones, though not all of them. The sample carries some 85,000 clones, approximately 80% recorded once. The CDR3 extends over 12 amino acids. Trimming took off 0 bases at V and 6 bases at J, with 6 bases between the two ends. The germline CDR1 and CDR2 sequences are SGDLS and YYNGEE. J is TRBJ1-2 and V is TRBV9, with a tentative D call TRBD1 (5 bases). The source of this sequence is a man aged 65-85 years with COVID-19, enrolled during active disease. Sample: peripheral blood. The CDR3 sequence: CASSVVGHGYTF. CDR3 nucleotide sequence: TGTGCCAGCAGCGTAGTGGGGCATGGCTACACCTTC.